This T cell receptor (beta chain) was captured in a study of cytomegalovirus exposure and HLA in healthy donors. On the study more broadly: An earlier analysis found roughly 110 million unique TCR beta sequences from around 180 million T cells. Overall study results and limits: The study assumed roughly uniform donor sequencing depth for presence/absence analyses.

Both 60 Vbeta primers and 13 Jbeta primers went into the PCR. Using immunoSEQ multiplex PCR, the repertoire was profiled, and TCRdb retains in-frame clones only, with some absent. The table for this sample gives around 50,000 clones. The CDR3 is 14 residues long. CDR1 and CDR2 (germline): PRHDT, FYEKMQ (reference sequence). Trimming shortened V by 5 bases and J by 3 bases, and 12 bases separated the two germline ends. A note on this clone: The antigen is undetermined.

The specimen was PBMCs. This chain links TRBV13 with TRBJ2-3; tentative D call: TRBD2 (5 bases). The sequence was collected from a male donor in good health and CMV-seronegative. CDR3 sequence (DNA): TGTGCCAGCAGCACCTCTAGCTGGACAGATACGCAGTATTTT. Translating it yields CASSTSSWTDTQYF.